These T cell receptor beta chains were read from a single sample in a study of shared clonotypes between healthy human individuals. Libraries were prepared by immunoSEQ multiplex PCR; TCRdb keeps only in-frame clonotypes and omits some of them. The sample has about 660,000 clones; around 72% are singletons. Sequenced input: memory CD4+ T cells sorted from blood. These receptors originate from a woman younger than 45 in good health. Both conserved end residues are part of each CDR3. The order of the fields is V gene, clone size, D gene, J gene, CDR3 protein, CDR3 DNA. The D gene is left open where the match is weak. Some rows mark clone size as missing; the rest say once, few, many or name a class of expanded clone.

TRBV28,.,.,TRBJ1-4,CASSLTGPGTNEKLFF,TGTGCCAGCAGTTTAACCGGACCTGGCACTAATGAAAAACTGTTTTTT
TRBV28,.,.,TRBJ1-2,CASGHDYGYTF,TGTGCCAGCGGACACGATTATGGCTACACCTTC
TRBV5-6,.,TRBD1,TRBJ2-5,CASSRRDRGLSDF,TGTGCCAGCAGCCGACGGGACAGGGGCCTCTCTGACTTC
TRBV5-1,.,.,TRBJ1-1,CASSLLRVSEAFF,TGCGCCAGCAGCTTGTTACGGGTCTCTGAAGCTTTCTTT
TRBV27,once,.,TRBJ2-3,CASSFRPPGPRTDTQYF,TGTGCCAGCAGTTTCCGGCCACCGGGACCCCGCACAGATACGCAGTATTTT
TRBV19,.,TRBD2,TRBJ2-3,CASKSGMDTQYF,TGTGCCAGTAAGAGCGGGATGGATACGCAGTATTTT
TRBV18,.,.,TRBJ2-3,CATKPALGSTDTQYF,TGTGCCACTAAGCCGGCCTTAGGATCCACAGATACGCAGTATTTT
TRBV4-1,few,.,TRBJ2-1,CASSQVRGEQFF,TGCGCCAGCAGCCAAGTCCGGGGCGAGCAGTTCTTC
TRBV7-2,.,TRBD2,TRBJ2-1,CALGSGRLAVGNEQFF,TGTGCCCTGGGGTCGGGGAGACTAGCGGTGGGGAATGAGCAGTTCTTC
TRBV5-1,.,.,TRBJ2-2,CASKAISDPGELFF,TGCGCCAGCAAAGCGATTAGCGACCCCGGGGAGCTGTTTTTT
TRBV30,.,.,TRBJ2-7,CAWKPGLGEQYF,TGTGCCTGGAAGCCTGGCCTAGGGGAGCAGTACTTC
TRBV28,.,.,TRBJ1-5,CASSGGSRGYNQPQHF,TGTGCCAGCAGTGGTGGAAGTCGCGGTTACAATCAGCCCCAGCATTTT
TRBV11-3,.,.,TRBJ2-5,CASSLAFGDQETQYF,TGTGCCAGCAGCTTAGCTTTTGGGGATCAAGAGACCCAGTACTTC
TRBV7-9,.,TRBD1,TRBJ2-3,CASSFGQGSADTQYF,TGTGCCAGCAGCTTCGGACAGGGGAGCGCAGATACGCAGTATTTT
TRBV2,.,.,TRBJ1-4,CAIRVYEKLFF,TGTGCCATCCGTGTCTATGAAAAACTGTTTTTT
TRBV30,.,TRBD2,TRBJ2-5,CAWSPTEASGIKYQETQYF,TGTGCCTGGAGCCCAACGGAGGCTAGCGGAATTAAGTACCAAGAGACCCAGTACTTC
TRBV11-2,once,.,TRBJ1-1,CASSSPTGSLNTEAFF,TGTGCCAGCAGTTCCCCGACAGGTTCCCTGAACACTGAAGCTTTCTTT
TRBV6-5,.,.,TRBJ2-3,CAVLRDTQYF,TGTGCCGTCTTGCGAGATACGCAGTATTTT
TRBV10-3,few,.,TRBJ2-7,CAISEANSYEQYF,TGTGCCATCAGTGAGGCTAATTCCTACGAGCAGTACTTC
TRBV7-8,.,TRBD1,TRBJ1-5,CASSSQGNQPQHF,TGTGCCAGCAGCTCACAGGGGAATCAGCCCCAGCATTTT
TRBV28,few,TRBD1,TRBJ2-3,CASSPRTGNTQYF,TGTGCCAGCAGTCCGCGGACAGGTAATACGCAGTATTTT
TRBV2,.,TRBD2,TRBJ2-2,CASRQLAGDTGELFF,TGTGCCAGCAGGCAACTAGCGGGAGATACCGGGGAGCTGTTTTTT
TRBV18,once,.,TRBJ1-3,CASSPRISLSSSGNTIYF,TGTGCCAGCTCACCACGGATAAGTTTAAGTAGCTCTGGAAACACCATATATTTT
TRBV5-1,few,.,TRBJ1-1,CASSSGTENTEAFF,TGCGCCAGCAGCTCCGGGACGGAGAACACTGAAGCTTTCTTT
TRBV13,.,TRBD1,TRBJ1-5,CASSLAGTGGKPQHF,TGTGCCAGCAGCCTGGCCGGGACAGGGGGAAAGCCCCAGCATTTT
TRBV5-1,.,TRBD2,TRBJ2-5,CASSPTSGRGETQYF,TGCGCCAGCAGCCCGACTAGCGGGAGGGGAGAGACCCAGTACTTC
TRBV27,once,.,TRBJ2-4,CASSLEGLAKNIQYF,TGTGCCAGCAGTTTAGAGGGGCTAGCCAAAAACATTCAGTACTTC
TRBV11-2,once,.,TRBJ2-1,CASSFSTFEQFF,TGTGCCAGCAGCTTTTCAACGTTTGAGCAGTTCTTC
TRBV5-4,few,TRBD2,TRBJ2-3,CASSVGLAGTDTQYF,TGTGCCAGCAGCGTTGGACTAGCGGGCACAGATACGCAGTATTTT
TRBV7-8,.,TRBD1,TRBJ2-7,CASSSTGTGIEQYF,TGTGCCAGCAGCTCAACCGGGACAGGGATCGAGCAGTACTTC
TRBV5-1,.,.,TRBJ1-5,CASSAHSAGPQHF,TGCGCCAGCAGCGCGCACTCTGCTGGGCCCCAGCATTTT
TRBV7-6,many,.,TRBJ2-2,CASSLGTTTGELFF,TGTGCCAGCAGCTTAGGAACTACCACCGGGGAGCTGTTTTTT
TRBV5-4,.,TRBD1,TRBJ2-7,CASSSWATGGEQYF,TGTGCCAGCAGCTCCTGGGCCACAGGGGGAGAGCAGTACTTC
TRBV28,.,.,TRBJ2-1,CASKRFNNEQFF,TGTGCCAGCAAAAGGTTCAACAATGAGCAGTTCTTC
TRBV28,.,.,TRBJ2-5,CASSLGSLRETQYF,TGTGCCAGCAGTTTGGGCAGCCTCAGAGAGACCCAGTACTTC
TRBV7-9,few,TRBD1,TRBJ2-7,CASSLESRGHEQYF,TGTGCCAGCAGCTTAGAGAGCAGGGGGCACGAGCAGTACTTC
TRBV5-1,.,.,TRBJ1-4,CASSSGRTNEKLFF,TGCGCCAGCAGCAGCGGACGGACGAATGAAAAACTGTTTTTT
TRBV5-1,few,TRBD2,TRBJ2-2,CASSSTLAENTGELFF,TGCGCCAGCAGCTCGACCCTAGCGGAAAACACCGGGGAGCTGTTTTTT
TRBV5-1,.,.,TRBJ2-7,CASSLRSSYEQYF,TGCGCCAGCAGCTTAAGATCGTCCTACGAGCAGTACTTC
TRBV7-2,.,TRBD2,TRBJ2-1,CASSLRRGTSGHNEQFF,TGTGCCAGCAGCTTACGAAGAGGGACTAGCGGCCACAATGAGCAGTTCTTC
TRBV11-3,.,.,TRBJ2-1,CASSGRLSEQFF,TGTGCCAGCAGCGGAAGGTTATCTGAGCAGTTCTTC
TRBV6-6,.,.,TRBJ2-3,CASWATGTSTDTQYF,TGTGCCAGCTGGGCGACAGGGACTAGCACAGATACGCAGTATTTT
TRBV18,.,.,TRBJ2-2,CASSPGPNTGELFF,TGTGCCAGCTCACCCGGACCAAACACCGGGGAGCTGTTTTTT
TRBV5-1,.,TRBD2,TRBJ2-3,CASSLEGAGYTDTQYF,TGCGCCAGCAGCTTGGAGGGAGCGGGGTACACAGATACGCAGTATTTT
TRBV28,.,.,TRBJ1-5,CASNQLPGYSNQPQHF,TGTGCCAGCAACCAACTCCCAGGGTATAGCAATCAGCCCCAGCATTTT
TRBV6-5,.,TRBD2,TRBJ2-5,CASSASGRAGETQYF,TGTGCCAGCAGTGCCAGCGGGAGAGCGGGAGAGACCCAGTACTTC
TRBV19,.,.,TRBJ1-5,CASSMSGSNQPQHF,TGTGCCAGTAGTATGTCGGGTAGCAATCAGCCCCAGCATTTT